The present T cell receptor (beta chain) was sequenced within a study of identical twins. Only healthy Caucasians were enrolled as donors. MiXCR, applied by TCRdb to the 5' RACE reads, yields one record per CDR3 protein. The table has approximately 620,000 distinct CDR3 sequences, less than 10% seen once; the top ten hold 0.75% to 1%. This clonotype was seen only a few times. The CDR3 is made up of 16 amino acids. Germline V gene sequence: CDR1 KGHSH, CDR2 LQKENI. Trimming at V came to 5 bases and at J to 2 bases, leaving 9 bases not matched to a gene. This sample also appeared in a second study, on yellow fever vaccine responses in identical twins.

This sequence was found in a woman younger than 30 in good health. Sequencing input: PBMCs. The chain joins TRBV18 to TRBJ2-3, with 8 bases matching TRBD2. CDR3 amino acids: CASSDSGTRDTDTQYF. The CDR3 DNA sequence: TGTGCCAGCTCAGACTCCGGGACTAGAGACACAGATACGCAGTATTTT.